This entry is about one TCR beta chain. This clone was observed a few times. The antigen this receptor binds is unknown. No per-base quality is available; no much larger clone lies one base away. The sample carries other DNA sequences with the same CDR3. The data originate from a study of CD8+ T cells in alopecia areata (dated by TCRdb to about 2018). A note on the overall study: Treated patients were enrolled in an open-label pilot trial of oral tofacitinib at 5 to 10 mg twice daily for moderate-to-severe alopecia areata. immunoSEQ multiplex PCR using 35 Vbeta forward primers and 13 Jbeta reverse primers was used to amplify TCRbeta CDR3 regions. RNA was extracted with the PAXgene miRNA kit for fixed scalp, the miRNeasy kit for PBMCs, and the RNeasy kit for mouse skin. Human TCRbeta sequencing covered scalp tissue and sorted CD4+ and CD8+ peripheral blood T cells from patchy and totalis/universalis alopecia areata patients and healthy controls. The study used high-throughput TCRbeta sequencing to examine T cell clonal expansion in alopecia areata, in both the C3H/HeJ mouse model and human patients. Tofacitinib was administered for 6 to 18 months, and 6 months of follow-up off drug were then conducted to assess delayed response and recurrence. Scalp clonality was compared among normal scalp (n=4), patchy alopecia areata scalp (n=8), and alopecia totalis/universalis scalp (n=8). Patients on tofacitinib were biopsied at baseline and after 4 and 24 weeks of treatment, and several of the patients also had a later scalp biopsy. Disease severity in treated patients was measured with the SALT score, which quantifies the percentage of affected scalp surface area.

The sample's treatment or condition label, in plain terms: oral pan-JAK inhibitor, 5-10 mg twice daily. Lesional scalp punch biopsies and peripheral blood were collected from alopecia areata patients. After PBMCs were isolated by density centrifugation and stained for CD3, CD4 and CD8, a FACSAria was used to sort CD4+ and CD8+ T cells. What the research found in general, with its limitations: During tofacitinib treatment, many expanded lesional clones stuck around in both scalp and blood, and this persistence may partly explain why relapse happens after treatment is stopped. Because the treated cohort was small and had just a single nonresponder, larger studies are needed to establish links between baseline CD8+ expansion and response. Unlike mouse skin, where gammadelta T cells dominate, normal human skin contains resident alphabeta T cells that get sequenced too, which complicates analysis of the scalp TCR repertoire. Higher clonality and more expanded CD8+ clones were observed in lesional scalp than in normal scalp, particularly in alopecia totalis/universalis, a finding suggestive of antigenic drive. Tofacitinib significantly decreased scalp clonality and the number of expanded CD8+ clones among the top 100 scalp clones. Compared with mice, TCR sequences shared between patients were less clear, possibly partly because of HLA diversity across the patient population.

Libraries were made using the immunoSEQ multiplex PCR assay. To provide template for TCR sequencing, every sample had RNA extracted and reverse transcribed into cDNA. SuperScript III was used to make first-strand cDNA, primed with a 2:1 mix of oligo-dT and random hexamers. A synthetic immune receptor repertoire was used to assess amplification bias, and residual bias was removed computationally. In the source study's methods: Raw reads were preprocessed to remove errors, and CDR3 was defined according to IMGT conventions as the region from the conserved cysteine to phenylalanine. To get clonality, Shannon entropy was normalized by log2 of the number of productive unique TCRs and the result was subtracted from 1. CD4 or CD8 identity of scalp clones was inferred by cross-referencing scalp TCRbeta sequences with sorted blood CD4 and CD8 repertoires. Imported from immuneACCESS, the table was reduced by TCRdb to in-frame sequences with V and J called. These copies leave out some clones; in studies compared against another copy, an unresolved V gene accounts for under half, and the cause of the remainder is not known. Clone size and the V and J calls come from that table; the DNA yielded D and trimming. Within this sample are a few hundred thousand clones, with roughly two fifths of them counted one time only. The top ten constitute almost 0.5% of the sample.

This sample comprised CD4+ T cells sorted from blood, obtained at roughly week 30, from a patient treated with tofacitinib. This receptor was taken from a human donor with alopecia areata.

The encoded CDR3 is CASRGVNTEAFF. The base sequence is TGTGCCAGCAGAGGAGTGAACACTGAAGCTTTCTTT. Here the chain combines TRBV6-5 and TRBJ1-1, with no D gene named confidently. CDR1 and CDR2 are drawn from the germline V gene: MNHEY, SVGAGI. V and J lose 6 bases and 0 bases, and a span of 5 bases separates them. The CDR3 contains 12 residues, cysteine and phenylalanine counted. This entry keeps only the CDR3 DNA: 36 bases, framed from base 1.